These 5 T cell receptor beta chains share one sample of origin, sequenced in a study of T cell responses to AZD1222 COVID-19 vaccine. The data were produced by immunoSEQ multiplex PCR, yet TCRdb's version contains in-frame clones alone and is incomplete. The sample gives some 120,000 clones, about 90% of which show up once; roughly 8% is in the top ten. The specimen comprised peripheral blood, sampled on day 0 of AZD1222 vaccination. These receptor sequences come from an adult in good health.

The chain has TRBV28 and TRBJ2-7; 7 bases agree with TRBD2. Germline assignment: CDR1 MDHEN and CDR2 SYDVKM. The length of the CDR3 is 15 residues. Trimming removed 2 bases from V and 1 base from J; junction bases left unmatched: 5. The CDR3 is CASSLEYSGSYEQYF. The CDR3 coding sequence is TGTGCCAGCAGTTTAGAGTATAGCGGGTCCTACGAGCAGTACTTC.

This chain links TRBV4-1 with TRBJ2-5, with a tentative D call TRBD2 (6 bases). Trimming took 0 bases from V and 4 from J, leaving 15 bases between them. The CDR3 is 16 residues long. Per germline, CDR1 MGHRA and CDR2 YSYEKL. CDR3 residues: CASSQDRLAVGETQYF. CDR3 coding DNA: TGCGCCAGCAGCCAAGACCGCTTAGCGGTGGGAGAGACCCAGTACTTC.

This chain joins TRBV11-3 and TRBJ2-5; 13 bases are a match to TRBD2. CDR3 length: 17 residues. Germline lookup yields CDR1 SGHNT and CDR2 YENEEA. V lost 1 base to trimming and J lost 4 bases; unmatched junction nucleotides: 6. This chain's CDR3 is CASSLGLGLAGVETQYF. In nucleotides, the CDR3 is TGTGCCAGCAGCTTAGGATTAGGACTAGCGGGGGTAGAGACCCAGTACTTC.

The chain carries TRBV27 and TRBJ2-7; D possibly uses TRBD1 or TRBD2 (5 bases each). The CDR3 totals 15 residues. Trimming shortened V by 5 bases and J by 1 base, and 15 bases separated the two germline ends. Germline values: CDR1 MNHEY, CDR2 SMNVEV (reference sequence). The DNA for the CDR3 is TGTGCCAGCAGTGTACCGGGACGAAGATCCTACGAGCAGTACTTC. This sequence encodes CASSVPGRRSYEQYF.

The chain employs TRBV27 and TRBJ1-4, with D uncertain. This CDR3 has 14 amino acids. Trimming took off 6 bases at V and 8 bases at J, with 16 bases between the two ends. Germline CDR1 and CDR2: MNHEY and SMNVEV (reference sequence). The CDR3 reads CASRSPGLGEKLFF. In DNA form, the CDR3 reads TGTGCCAGCAGGTCGCCGGGGTTGGGGGAAAAACTGTTTTTT.